This T cell receptor (beta chain) was found in a study of cytotoxic CD8 clonotypes in ibrutinib-treated CLL. Trimming left V 0 bases short and J 3 bases short, with 9 bases between. CDR3 length equals 15 residues. CDR1 and CDR2 (germline): SGHTA, FQGNSA. Method: immunoSEQ multiplex PCR; TCRdb's copy keeps in-frame clones and lacks some. The profile shows about 63,000 clones, about three quarters of them singletons. The receptor was derived from a human donor with chronic lymphocytic leukemia. The sequencing used PBMCs, collected after 12 months of ibrutinib treatment. This rearrangement joins TRBV7-2 to TRBJ1-5; D ambiguous. The CDR3 region is CASSLALAFNQPQHF. The CDR3 coding sequence is TGTGCCAGCAGCTTAGCTTTGGCTTTCAATCAGCCCCAGCATTTT.